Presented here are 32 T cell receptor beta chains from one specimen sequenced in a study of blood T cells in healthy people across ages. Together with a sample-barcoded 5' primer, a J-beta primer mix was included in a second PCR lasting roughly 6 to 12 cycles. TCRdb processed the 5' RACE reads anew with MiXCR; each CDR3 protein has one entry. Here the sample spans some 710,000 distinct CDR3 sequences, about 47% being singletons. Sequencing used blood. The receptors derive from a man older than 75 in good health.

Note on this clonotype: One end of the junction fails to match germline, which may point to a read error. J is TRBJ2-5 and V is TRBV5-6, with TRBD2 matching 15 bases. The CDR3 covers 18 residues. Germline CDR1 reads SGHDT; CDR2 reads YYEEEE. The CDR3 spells CASSLRLGLAGGQETQYF. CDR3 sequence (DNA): TGTGCTAGCAGCTTGCGTCTAGGACTAGCGGGAGGGCAAGAGACCCAGTACTTC. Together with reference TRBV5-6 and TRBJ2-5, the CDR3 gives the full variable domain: DAGVTQSPTHLIKTRGQQVTLRCSPKSGHDTVSWYQQALGQGPQFIFQYYEEEERQRGNFPDRFSGHQFPNYSSELNVNALLLGDSALYLCASSLRLGLAGGQETQYFGPGTRLLVL.

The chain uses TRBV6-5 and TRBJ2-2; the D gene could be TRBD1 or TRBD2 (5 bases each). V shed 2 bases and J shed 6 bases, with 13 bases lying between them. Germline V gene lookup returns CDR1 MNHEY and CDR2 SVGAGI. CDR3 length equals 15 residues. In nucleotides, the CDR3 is TGTGCCAGCAGTTACGCCCGAGGGGTACCCGGGGAGCTGTTTTTT. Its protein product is CASSYARGVPGELFF.

Here the CDR3 DNA reads TGCAGTGCGAGGGAGACAGGGTTCGGGAATCAGCCCCAGCATTTT. Its translation is CSARETGFGNQPQHF. The J gene is TRBJ1-5, the V gene TRBV20-1; 7 bases line up with TRBD1. CDR1 is DFQATT and CDR2 is SNEGSKA in the germline V gene (reference sequence). This CDR3 has 15 amino acids. Trimming took 6 bases from V and 4 from J; bases not matched to a gene: 12.

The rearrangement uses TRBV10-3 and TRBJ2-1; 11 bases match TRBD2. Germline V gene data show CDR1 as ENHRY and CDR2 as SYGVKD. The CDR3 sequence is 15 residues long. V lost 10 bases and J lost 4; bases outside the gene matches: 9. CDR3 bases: TGTGCCACCGGGCCCGGGACTAGCGGTTACAATGAGCAGTTCTTC. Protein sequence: CATGPGTSGYNEQFF.

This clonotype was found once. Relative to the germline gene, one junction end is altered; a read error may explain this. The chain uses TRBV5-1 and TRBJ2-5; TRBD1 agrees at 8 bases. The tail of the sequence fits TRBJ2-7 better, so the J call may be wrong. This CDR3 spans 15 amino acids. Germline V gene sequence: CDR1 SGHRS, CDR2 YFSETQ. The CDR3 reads CAGSLGSGGRYEQYF. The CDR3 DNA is TGCGCCGGCAGCCTTGGCTCAGGGGGCAGGTACGAGCAGTACTTC.

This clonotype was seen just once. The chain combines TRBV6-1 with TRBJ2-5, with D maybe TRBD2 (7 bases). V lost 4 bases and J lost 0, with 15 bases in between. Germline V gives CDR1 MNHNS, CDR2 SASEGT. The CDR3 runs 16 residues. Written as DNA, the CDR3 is TGTGCCAGCAGTGTCCGCGGGGGCCCGTACCAAGAGACCCAGTACTTC. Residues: CASSVRGGPYQETQYF.

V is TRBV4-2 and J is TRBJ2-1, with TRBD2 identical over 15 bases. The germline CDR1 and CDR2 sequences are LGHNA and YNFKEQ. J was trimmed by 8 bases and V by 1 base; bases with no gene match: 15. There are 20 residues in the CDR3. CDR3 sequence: CASSQARFRTSGRALDEQFF. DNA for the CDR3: TGTGCCAGCAGCCAAGCCAGATTCAGGACTAGCGGGAGGGCCTTAGATGAGCAGTTCTTC.

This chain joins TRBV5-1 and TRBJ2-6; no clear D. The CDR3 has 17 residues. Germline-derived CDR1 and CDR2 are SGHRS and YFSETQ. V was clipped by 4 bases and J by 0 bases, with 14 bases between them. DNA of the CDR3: TGCGCCAGCAGCCCAACCTCGGACCCCTCTGGGGCCAACGTCCTGACTTTC. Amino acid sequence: CASSPTSDPSGANVLTF.

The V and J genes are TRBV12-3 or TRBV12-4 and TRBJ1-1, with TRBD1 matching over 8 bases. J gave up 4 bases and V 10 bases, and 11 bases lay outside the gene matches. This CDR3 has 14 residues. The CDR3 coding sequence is TGTGCCAACAAGAGACAGGGGTTAGCCACTGAAGCTTTCTTT. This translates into CANKRQGLATEAFF.

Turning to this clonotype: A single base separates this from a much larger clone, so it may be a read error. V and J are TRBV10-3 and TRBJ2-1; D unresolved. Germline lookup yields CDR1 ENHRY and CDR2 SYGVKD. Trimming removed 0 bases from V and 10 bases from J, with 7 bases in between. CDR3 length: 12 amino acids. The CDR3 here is CAISESIYEQFF. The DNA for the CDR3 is TGTGCCATCAGTGAGTCGATCTACGAGCAGTTCTTC.

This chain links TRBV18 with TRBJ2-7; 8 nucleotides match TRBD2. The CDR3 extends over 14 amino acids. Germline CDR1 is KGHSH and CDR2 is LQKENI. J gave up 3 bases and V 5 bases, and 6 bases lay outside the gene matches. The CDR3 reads CASSAGTRSYEQYF. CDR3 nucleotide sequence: TGTGCCAGCTCAGCCGGGACTAGGAGCTACGAGCAGTACTTC.

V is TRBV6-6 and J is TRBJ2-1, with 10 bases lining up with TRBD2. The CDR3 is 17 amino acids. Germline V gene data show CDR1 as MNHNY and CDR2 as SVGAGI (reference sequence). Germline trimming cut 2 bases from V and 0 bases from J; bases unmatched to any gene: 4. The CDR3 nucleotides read TGTGCCAGCAGTTACGTACTAGCGGGGAACTCCTACAATGAGCAGTTCTTC. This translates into CASSYVLAGNSYNEQFF.

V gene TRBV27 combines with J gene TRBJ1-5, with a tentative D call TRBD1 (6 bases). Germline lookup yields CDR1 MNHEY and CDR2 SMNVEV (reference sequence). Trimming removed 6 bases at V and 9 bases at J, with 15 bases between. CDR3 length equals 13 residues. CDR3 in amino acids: CASSGQRSAPQHF. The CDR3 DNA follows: TGTGCCAGCAGCGGACAGAGGTCTGCGCCCCAGCATTTT.

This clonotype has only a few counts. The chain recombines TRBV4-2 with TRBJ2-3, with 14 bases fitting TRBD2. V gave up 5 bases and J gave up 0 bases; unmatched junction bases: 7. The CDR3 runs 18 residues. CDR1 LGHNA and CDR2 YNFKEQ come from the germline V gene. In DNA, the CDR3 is TGTGCCAGCAGCGACGGGACTAGCGGGAGAGCTAGCACAGATACGCAGTATTTT. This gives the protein CASSDGTSGRASTDTQYF.

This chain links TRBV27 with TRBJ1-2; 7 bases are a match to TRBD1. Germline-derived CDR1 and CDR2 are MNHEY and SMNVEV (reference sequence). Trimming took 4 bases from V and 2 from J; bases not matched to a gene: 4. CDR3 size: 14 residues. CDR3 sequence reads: CASSSLRGNYGYTF. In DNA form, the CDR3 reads TGTGCCAGCAGTTCCCTCAGGGGGAACTATGGCTACACCTTC.

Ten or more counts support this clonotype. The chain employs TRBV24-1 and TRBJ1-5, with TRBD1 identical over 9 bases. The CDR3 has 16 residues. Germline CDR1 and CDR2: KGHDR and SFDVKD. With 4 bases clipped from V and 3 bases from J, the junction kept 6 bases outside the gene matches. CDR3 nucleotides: TGTGCCACCAGTGACTCCACAGGGGGCTTCAATCAGCCCCAGCATTTT. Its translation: CATSDSTGGFNQPQHF.

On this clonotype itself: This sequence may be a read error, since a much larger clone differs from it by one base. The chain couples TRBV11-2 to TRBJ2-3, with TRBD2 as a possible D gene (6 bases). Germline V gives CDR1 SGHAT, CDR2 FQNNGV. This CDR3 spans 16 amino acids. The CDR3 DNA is TGTGCCAGCGGCTTCCGGCGGACGGCGGGGACAGATACGCAGTATTTT. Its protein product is CASGFRRTAGTDTQYF.

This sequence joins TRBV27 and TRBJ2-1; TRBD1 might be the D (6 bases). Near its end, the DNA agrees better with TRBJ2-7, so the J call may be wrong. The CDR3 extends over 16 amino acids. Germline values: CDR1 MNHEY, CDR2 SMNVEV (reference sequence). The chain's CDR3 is CASSLVGAVSCNEQYF. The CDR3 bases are TGTGCCAGCAGTTTAGTGGGGGCGGTCTCCTGCAATGAGCAGTACTTC.

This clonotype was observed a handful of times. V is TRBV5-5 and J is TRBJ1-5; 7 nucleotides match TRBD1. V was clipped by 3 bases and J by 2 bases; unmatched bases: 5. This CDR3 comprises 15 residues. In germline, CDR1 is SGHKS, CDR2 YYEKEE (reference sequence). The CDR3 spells CASSSQGGRNQPQHF. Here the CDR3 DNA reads TGTGCCAGCAGCTCCCAGGGGGGTCGCAATCAGCCCCAGCATTTT.

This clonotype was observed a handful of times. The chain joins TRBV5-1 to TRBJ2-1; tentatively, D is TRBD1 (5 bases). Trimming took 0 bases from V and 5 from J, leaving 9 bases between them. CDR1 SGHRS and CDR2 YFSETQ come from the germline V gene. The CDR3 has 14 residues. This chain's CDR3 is CASSLAREHNEQFF. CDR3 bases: TGCGCCAGCAGCTTGGCCAGGGAACACAATGAGCAGTTCTTC.

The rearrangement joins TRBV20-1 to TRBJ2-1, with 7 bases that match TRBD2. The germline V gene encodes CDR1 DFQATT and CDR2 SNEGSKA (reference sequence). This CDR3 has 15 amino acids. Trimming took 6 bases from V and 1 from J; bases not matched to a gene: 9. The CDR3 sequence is CSAISLARSYNEQFF. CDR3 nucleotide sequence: TGCAGTGCCATCTCACTAGCGAGATCCTACAATGAGCAGTTCTTC.

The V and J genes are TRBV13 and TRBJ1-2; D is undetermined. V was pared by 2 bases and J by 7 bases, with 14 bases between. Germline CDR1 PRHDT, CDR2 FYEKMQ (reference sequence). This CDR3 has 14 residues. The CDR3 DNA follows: TGTGCCAGCAGCTTACAAGGCAGACGCTGTGGCTACACCTTC. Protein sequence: CASSLQGRRCGYTF.

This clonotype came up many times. The CDR3 DNA follows: TGTGCCATCAGCGACCCCGGGACAGTCTACAATGAGCAGTTCTTC. Protein: CAISDPGTVYNEQFF. J is TRBJ2-1 and V is TRBV10-3, with 7 bases matching TRBD1. Germline CDR1 is ENHRY and CDR2 is SYGVKD. The CDR3 covers 15 residues. The J segment lost 3 bases and the V segment lost 6 bases, leaving 8 bases of the junction unmatched.

In DNA, the CDR3 is TGCGCCAGCTCCCCAGTTGGGAGCTCCTACAATGAGCAGTACTTC. Translating gives CASSPVGSSYNEQYF. The chain links TRBV5-1 to TRBJ2-1; D perhaps matches TRBD2 (5 bases). The DNA matches TRBJ2-7 better at its end, which makes the J call doubtful. Germline V gene data show CDR1 as SGHRS and CDR2 as YFSETQ. This CDR3 region has 15 residues.

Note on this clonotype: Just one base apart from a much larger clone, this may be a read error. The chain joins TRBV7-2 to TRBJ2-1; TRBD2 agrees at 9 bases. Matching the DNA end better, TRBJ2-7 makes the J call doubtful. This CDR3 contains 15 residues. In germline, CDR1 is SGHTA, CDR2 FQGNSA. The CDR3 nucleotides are TGTGCCAGCAGCCTGAGCGGGAGGATAAACAATGAGCAGTACTTC. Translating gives CASSLSGRINNEQYF.

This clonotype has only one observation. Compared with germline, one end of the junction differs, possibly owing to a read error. The DNA of the CDR3 is TGTGCCAGCTCGCCACCCGCTAGCGGGGGATTCGGCAATGAGCAGTTCTTC. The encoded protein is CASSPPASGGFGNEQFF. V usage is TRBV18 and J usage is TRBJ2-1, with 10 bases lining up with TRBD2. This CDR3 is built from 17 residues. Germline CDR1 and CDR2: KGHSH and LQKENI. Full variable domain (remainder filled in from reference TRBV18 and TRBJ2-1): NAGVMQNPRHLVRRRGQEARLRCSPMKGHSHVYWYRQLPEEGLKFMVYLQKENIIDESGMPKERFSAEFPKEGPSILRIQQVVRGDSAAYFCASSPPASGGFGNEQFFGPGTRLTVL.

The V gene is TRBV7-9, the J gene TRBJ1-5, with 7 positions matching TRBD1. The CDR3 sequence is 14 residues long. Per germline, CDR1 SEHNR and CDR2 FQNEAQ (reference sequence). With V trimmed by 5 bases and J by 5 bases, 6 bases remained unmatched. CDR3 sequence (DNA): TGTGCCAGCAGCGTACAGGGGACGGATCAGCCCCAGCATTTT. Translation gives CASSVQGTDQPQHF.

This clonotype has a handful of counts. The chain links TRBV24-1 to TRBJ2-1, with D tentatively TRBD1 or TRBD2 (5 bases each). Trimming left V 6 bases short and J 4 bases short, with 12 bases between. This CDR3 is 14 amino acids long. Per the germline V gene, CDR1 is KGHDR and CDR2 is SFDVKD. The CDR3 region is CATSPSGRYNEQFF. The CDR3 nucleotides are TGTGCCACCAGTCCCTCGGGACGGTACAATGAGCAGTTCTTC.

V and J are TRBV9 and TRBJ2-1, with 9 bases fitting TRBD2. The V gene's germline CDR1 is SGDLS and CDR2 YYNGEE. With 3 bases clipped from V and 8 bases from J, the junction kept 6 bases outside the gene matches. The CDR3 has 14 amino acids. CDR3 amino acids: CASSASGASDEQFF. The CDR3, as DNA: TGTGCCAGCAGCGCTAGCGGGGCCTCGGATGAGCAGTTCTTC.

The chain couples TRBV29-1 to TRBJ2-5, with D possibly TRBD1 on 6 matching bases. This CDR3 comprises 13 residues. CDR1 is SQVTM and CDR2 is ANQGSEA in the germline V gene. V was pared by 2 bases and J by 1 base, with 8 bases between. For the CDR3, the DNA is TGCAGCGTTGAAAGACAGGCCCAAGAGACCCAGTACTTC. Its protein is CSVERQAQETQYF.

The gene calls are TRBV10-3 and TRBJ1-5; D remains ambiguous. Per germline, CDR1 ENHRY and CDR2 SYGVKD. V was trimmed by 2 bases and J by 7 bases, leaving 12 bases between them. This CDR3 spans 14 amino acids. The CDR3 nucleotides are TGTGCCATCAGTGAGACGCAGTCATCGCAGCCCCAGCATTTT. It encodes CAISETQSSQPQHF.

CDR3 in DNA: TGCAGTGCTAGACCTAACAGGGGGCTCTCCTACGAGCAGTACTTC. Protein sequence: CSARPNRGLSYEQYF. The chain joins TRBV20-1 to TRBJ2-7, with 9 bases identical to TRBD1. Germline V gene lookup returns CDR1 DFQATT and CDR2 SNEGSKA (reference sequence). The J segment lost 0 bases and the V segment lost 2 bases, leaving 5 bases of the junction unmatched. The CDR3 runs to 15 residues.